This T cell receptor beta chain came from a study of response to subunit inactivated influenza vaccine. Comments on this clonotype: The antigen is undetermined.

Using its own MiXCR run on the RT-PCR reads, TCRdb lists one record per CDR3 protein. The table lists roughly 180,000 distinct CDR3 sequences, about 9% of them singletons. General study results and limits: Authors suggested seasonal influenza vaccinations each recruit few new T cells.

Germline lookup yields CDR1 KGHDR and CDR2 SFDVKD. The CDR3 is 15 amino acids. V dropped 3 bases and J dropped 2; count of bases not matched to a gene: 2. Sequences were derived from non-naive T cells sorted from PBMCs, sampled on the day of vaccination. The chain joins TRBV24-1 to TRBJ2-5; 10 bases fit TRBD2. The TCR sequence derives from a man between 50 and 59 years old who received an inactivated influenza vaccine. As DNA, the CDR3 is TGTGCCACCAGTGATACTAGCGGGGCACAAGAGACCCAGTACTTC. Its protein product is CATSDTSGAQETQYF.